This T cell receptor (beta chain) was identified during a study of T cell responses to AZD1222 COVID-19 vaccine. The method was immunoSEQ multiplex PCR; TCRdb's version includes in-frame clones alone and lacks a portion of them. The table records 150,000 or so clones, 86% of them present only once. V was clipped by 1 base and J by 6 bases, with 7 bases between them. Germline V CDR1 and CDR2: LGHDT, YNNKEL (reference sequence). The CDR3 loop spans 12 amino acids. Findings and caveats of the study: The study reported that nearly half of spike-specific TCRs target unmutated variant regions. None of the repertoires were sampled until the peak T cell response had passed. Donors skewed white British and female; clonal diversity was possibly underestimated. AZD1222 recipients seropositive at baseline numbered only six.

Points on this clone: What it binds is unknown.

The gene calls are TRBV3-1 (or the pseudogene TRBV3-2) and TRBJ2-7; unclear D gene. The sequence derives from an adult in good health. The material was peripheral blood, obtained on day 0 of MenACWY control vaccination. The CDR3 sequence: CASSQGVCEQYF. The CDR3 DNA sequence: TGTGCCAGCAGCCAAGGTGTTTGCGAGCAGTACTTC.